One and the same sample provided the 2 T cell receptor beta chains below, sequenced in a study of Ad26.COV2.S vaccination and SARS-CoV-2 variants. Clones were read by immunoSEQ multiplex PCR, and TCRdb kept only the in-frame ones, dropping some. The sample comprises roughly 680,000 clones, roughly nine tenths of which are singletons, and roughly 1.5% rests with the top ten. Treatment specified: around 19 received Ad26.COV2.S at low or high dose, single or two shots; about 5 received placebo; per-sample allocation not given. It was on day 63 after the first vaccine or placebo injection that samples were taken. The sequencing used peripheral blood, collected in a trial of Ad26.COV2.S vaccine versus placebo. The receptors originated from a person aged 18 to 65 who received the Ad26.COV2.S COVID-19 vaccine or a placebo.

The J gene is TRBJ2-7, the V gene TRBV25-1; D perhaps matches TRBD1 (6 bases). Between the trimmed V and J ends, which lost 1 base and 5 bases, there was a span of 15 bases. The germline CDR1 and CDR2 sequences are MGHDK and SYGVNS. The CDR3 covers 15 residues. The CDR3 loop reads CASSELGQVLNEQYF. The CDR3 nucleotides read TGTGCCAGCAGTGAATTGGGACAAGTCCTGAACGAGCAGTACTTC.

The genes are TRBV15 and TRBJ2-7; 9 positions agree with TRBD1. The CDR3 spans 14 residues. Trimming at V came to 4 bases and at J to 2 bases, leaving 3 bases not matched to a gene. Germline loops: CDR1 LNHNV, CDR2 YYDKDF (reference sequence). The CDR3 coding sequence is TGTGCCACCAGCAAGGGGACAGGGACCTACGAGCAGTACTTC. The encoded protein is CATSKGTGTYEQYF.